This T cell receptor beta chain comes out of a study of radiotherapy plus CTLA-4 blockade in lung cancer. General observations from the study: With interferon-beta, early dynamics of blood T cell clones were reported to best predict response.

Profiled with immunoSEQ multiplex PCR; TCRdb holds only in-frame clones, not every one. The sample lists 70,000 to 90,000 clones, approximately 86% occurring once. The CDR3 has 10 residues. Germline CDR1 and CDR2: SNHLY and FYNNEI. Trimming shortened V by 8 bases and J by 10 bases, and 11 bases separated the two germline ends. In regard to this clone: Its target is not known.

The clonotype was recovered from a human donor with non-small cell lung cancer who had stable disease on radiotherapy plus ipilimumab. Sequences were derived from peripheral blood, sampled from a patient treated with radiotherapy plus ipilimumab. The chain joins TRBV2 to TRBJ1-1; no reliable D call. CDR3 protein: CASGPTGAFF. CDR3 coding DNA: TGTGCCAGCGGGCCGACCGGAGCTTTCTTT.